This passage covers 20 T cell receptor beta chains from one sample sequenced in a study of T-cell memory formation after mild COVID-19. Using its own MiXCR run on the 5' RACE reads, TCRdb lists one record per CDR3 protein. The data show about 240,000 distinct CDR3 sequences, roughly 9.4% seen once. Sequencing was carried out using PBMCs or a T cell subset sorted from them (not recorded which). The receptors shown here come from a man between 18 and 29 years old who had mild COVID-19 (a few samples of this study predate the infection). Cell type and time point are not known.

This clonotype came up a few times. The genes are TRBV15 and TRBJ2-5; TRBD2 might be the D (5 bases). The CDR3 contains 15 residues. Germline V CDR1 and CDR2: LNHNV, YYDKDF (reference sequence). V lost 0 bases and J lost 7, with 15 bases in between. The CDR3 reads CATSRDRGHSGTQYF. In DNA form, the CDR3 reads TGTGCCACCAGCAGAGATCGAGGCCACAGCGGGACCCAGTACTTC.

This clonotype was detected only a few times. The chain couples TRBV20-1 to TRBJ2-3; a weak D match, TRBD2 (6 bases). This CDR3 comprises 14 residues. CDR1 and CDR2 (germline): DFQATT, SNEGSKA (reference sequence). V lost 2 bases to trimming and J lost 1 base, with 10 bases between them. The CDR3 loop is CSARPGLGTDTQYF. Here the CDR3 DNA reads TGCAGTGCTAGACCGGGACTGGGCACAGATACGCAGTATTTT.

This clonotype was observed many times. The genes are TRBV10-3 and TRBJ2-1; 11 nucleotides line up with TRBD2. Germline CDR1 reads ENHRY; CDR2 reads SYGVKD. V dropped 4 bases and J dropped 7; count of bases not matched to a gene: 6. The CDR3 totals 15 residues. CDR3 sequence: CAISATGTSGNEQFF. The CDR3 DNA sequence: TGTGCCATCAGTGCAACCGGGACTAGCGGTAATGAGCAGTTCTTC.

The V gene is TRBV5-1, the J gene TRBJ2-1; D not resolved. V dropped 0 bases and J dropped 6 bases, with 7 bases sitting between them. The CDR3 totals 13 residues. Germline V gene lookup returns CDR1 SGHRS and CDR2 YFSETQ. This CDR3 reads CASSLDLFNEQFF. In DNA, the CDR3 is TGCGCCAGCAGCTTGGACCTTTTCAATGAGCAGTTCTTC.

V and J are TRBV27 and TRBJ2-5, with D possibly TRBD2 on 7 matching bases. Germline V CDR1 and CDR2: MNHEY, SMNVEV (reference sequence). Trimming stripped 5 bases from V and 3 bases from J, with 22 bases between. The CDR3 extends over 17 amino acids. The CDR3 nucleotides read TGTGCCAGCAGTGGGTTTGCGGGGGCCGGACTCAAAGAGACCCAGTACTTC. Its translation is CASSGFAGAGLKETQYF.

This clonotype was observed many times. The V and J genes are TRBV29-1 and TRBJ2-5; the D gene could be TRBD1 or TRBD2 (5 bases each). The CDR3 sequence is 15 residues long. The ends were cut back, 3 bases at V and 5 bases at J, with 19 bases in the middle. The germline V gene has CDR1 SQVTM and CDR2 ANQGSEA. The CDR3: CSVEGDEGSMETQYF. The CDR3 DNA is TGCAGCGTTGAGGGGGACGAGGGGTCAATGGAGACCCAGTACTTC. Based on the CDR3 plus reference TRBV29-1 and TRBJ2-5, the full variable domain is SAVISQKPSRDICQRGTSLTIQCQVDSQVTMMFWYRQQPGQSLTLIATANQGSEATYESGFVIDKFPISRPNLTFSTLTVSNMSPEDSSIYLCSVEGDEGSMETQYFGPGTRLLVL.

This clonotype was seen many times. V is TRBV6-5 and J is TRBJ2-3; D may be TRBD1 (6 bases). The CDR3 runs to 16 residues. V lost 6 bases to trimming and J lost 3 bases, with 19 bases between them. Per germline, CDR1 MNHEY and CDR2 SVGAGI. As DNA, the CDR3 is TGTGCCAGCAGGAGGACCCACCCAAGGGGGACAGATACGCAGTATTTT. Translation: CASRRTHPRGTDTQYF.

The chain has TRBV4-3 and TRBJ2-1; 7 nucleotides match TRBD2. There are 15 residues in the CDR3. Germline lookup yields CDR1 LGHNA and CDR2 YSLEER. V shed 0 bases and J 8 bases; nucleotides not matched to a gene: 7. The CDR3 reads CASSQDSGGRDEQFF. The CDR3 bases are TGCGCCAGCAGCCAAGATTCCGGGGGGAGGGATGAGCAGTTCTTC.

This clonotype occurred a few times. The V gene is TRBV5-1, the J gene TRBJ1-1; TRBD1 matches 7 bases. V trimming: 3 bases; J trimming: 0 bases; junction bases outside the gene matches: 8. CDR1 is SGHRS and CDR2 is YFSETQ in the germline V gene. This CDR3 region has 16 residues. The CDR3 DNA is TGCGCCAGCAGCTCTCAGACAGGGTTCATGAACACTGAAGCTTTCTTT. Its protein is CASSSQTGFMNTEAFF.

About this clonotype itself: Lacking the conserved final phenylalanine or tryptophan, this CDR3 likely reflects a read error. The chain couples TRBV12-3 or TRBV12-4 to TRBJ2-7; D is perhaps TRBD1 (6 bases). This CDR3 is 15 amino acids long. The V end was cut by 6 bases, the J end by 1 base, with 16 bases between. The CDR3, as DNA: TGTGCCAGCAGGAACGGACAGTCGCGATCCTACGAGCAGTACATC. It is translated as CASRNGQSRSYEQYI.

The chain employs TRBV9 and TRBJ2-2; D ambiguous. V lost 2 bases and J lost 2, with 13 bases in between. The CDR3 length is 16 residues. The germline V gene has CDR1 SGDLS and CDR2 YYNGEE. CDR3 in DNA: TGTGCCAGCAGCGTGGTCCACAGCCCAAACACCGGGGAGCTGTTTTTT. Its protein product is CASSVVHSPNTGELFF.

Turning to this clonotype: One base away lies a much larger clone, so this may be a sequencing read error. The chain combines TRBV7-2 with TRBJ2-1; 8 nucleotides align to TRBD2. The CDR3 length is 14 residues. Germline V lookup: CDR1 SGHTA, CDR2 FQGNSA. CDR3 nucleotide sequence: TGTGACAGCAGCTTTTGGGCGGGGGGAAATGAGCAGTTCTTC. Protein: CDSSFWAGGNEQFF.

This clonotype was detected only a few times. This chain connects TRBV11-2 to TRBJ1-2; D might be TRBD1 (5 bases). The germline CDR1 and CDR2 sequences are SGHAT and FQNNGV. Trimming pared 5 bases from V and 4 bases from J, leaving 11 bases between. The CDR3 spans 13 residues. DNA for the CDR3: TGTGCCAGCAGCGTTACAGGCATCTATGGCTACACCTTC. Amino acid sequence: CASSVTGIYGYTF.

This clonotype showed up just a few times. The DNA for the CDR3 is TGTGCCAGCACCTCGGGGGGAGAGACCCAGTACTTC. This sequence encodes CASTSGGETQYF. V gene TRBV7-9 combines with J gene TRBJ2-5; TRBD2 aligns across 7 bases. Per the germline V gene, CDR1 is SEHNR and CDR2 is FQNEAQ (reference sequence). CDR3 size: 12 residues. V lost 7 bases and J lost 4; bases outside the gene matches: 3. Looking up the rest from reference TRBV7-9 and TRBJ2-5 gives the full variable domain: DTGVSQNPRHKITKRGQNVTFRCDPISEHNRLYWYRQTLGQGPEFLTYFQNEAQLEKSRLLSDRFSAERPKGSFSTLEIQRTEQGDSAMYLCASTSGGETQYFGPGTRLLVL.

The chain uses TRBV19 and TRBJ1-2; D gene uncertain. This CDR3 comprises 19 residues. Germline values: CDR1 LNHDA, CDR2 SQIVND (reference sequence). V lost 1 base to trimming and J lost 2 bases, with 23 bases between them. The CDR3 is CASSIGPLLARVPNYGYTF. The CDR3 bases are TGTGCCAGTAGTATAGGCCCCCTGCTGGCCCGAGTCCCCAACTATGGCTACACCTTC.

This clonotype was observed a few times. V usage is TRBV20-1 and J usage is TRBJ2-7; 7 nucleotides match TRBD1. Germline values: CDR1 DFQATT, CDR2 SNEGSKA (reference sequence). The J segment lost 7 bases and the V segment lost 1 base, leaving 7 bases of the junction unmatched. CDR3 length equals 13 residues. The chain's CDR3 is CSARGSVTGEQYF. The CDR3, as DNA: TGCAGTGCTAGAGGGAGTGTGACAGGGGAGCAGTACTTC.

This clonotype appeared many times. V usage is TRBV5-1 and J usage is TRBJ2-1; 8 bases are shared with TRBD2. This CDR3 is built from 15 residues. Germline trimming cut 3 bases from V and 6 bases from J; bases unmatched to any gene: 8. Per germline, CDR1 SGHRS and CDR2 YFSETQ. DNA of the CDR3: TGCGCCAGCAGCTGGAGTCTCAGCGGGAGCAATGAGCAGTTCTTC. This encodes CASSWSLSGSNEQFF. The whole variable domain, filled in from reference TRBV5-1 and TRBJ2-1, reads KAGVTQTPRYLIKTRGQQVTLSCSPISGHRSVSWYQQTPGQGLQFLFEYFSETQRNKGNFPGRFSGRQFSNSRSEMNVSTLELGDSALYLCASSWSLSGSNEQFFGPGTRLTVL.

V usage is TRBV25-1 and J usage is TRBJ2-7, with D tentatively TRBD1 (5 bases). CDR3 length equals 12 residues. Trimming cost V 6 bases and J 5 bases, with 11 bases left between them. Germline CDR1 reads MGHDK; CDR2 reads SYGVNS. CDR3 nucleotide sequence: TGTGCCAGCAGCGTGGTAGGGGACGAGCAGTACTTC. Translating gives CASSVVGDEQYF.

The V and J genes are TRBV5-1 and TRBJ1-2; possibly TRBD1 for D (5 bases). Trimming left V 3 bases short and J 4 bases short, with 22 bases between. Germline assignment: CDR1 SGHRS and CDR2 YFSETQ. The CDR3 totals 17 residues. The CDR3: CASSWGIRGHSSYGYTF. In DNA form, the CDR3 reads TGCGCCAGCAGCTGGGGGATTCGAGGTCATTCTAGCTATGGCTACACCTTC.

The chain joins TRBV9 to TRBJ2-5, with 8 bases that match TRBD1. Germline trimming cut 4 bases from V and 5 bases from J; bases unmatched to any gene: 7. Germline V gene data show CDR1 as SGDLS and CDR2 as YYNGEE. The CDR3 has 14 amino acids. CDR3 DNA sequence: TGTGCCAGCAGCACCCTCCAGGGGGCCGAGACCCAGTACTTC. This encodes CASSTLQGAETQYF.